This T cell receptor beta chain was sequenced for a study of T cells in narcolepsy. Overall study context: Healthy controls were enrolled alongside patients with narcolepsy type 1 or type 2. The study, taken as a whole, reports: Blood of same and different patients, but not healthy controls, reportedly held recurring autoreactive clonotypes. Comparing one patient's CSF and blood CD4+ clonotypes highlighted HCRT- and TRIB2-specific autoreactive clonotypes.

Sequencing was performed with immunoSEQ multiplex PCR; in TCRdb, only in-frame clones are kept and a portion is missing. The sample carries under 750 clones, less than 35% recorded once. In this sample, this clone turned up once. Its specificity is unknown. Sequenced material: cultured CD8+ T cells from cerebrospinal fluid. The clonotype originates from a human donor with narcolepsy.

The CDR3 DNA reads TGTGCCAGCAGCTTCCAGGGGCGCGGGGACATTCAGTACTTC. Protein: CASSFQGRGDIQYF. This chain uses TRBV7-1 with TRBJ2-4; D is possibly TRBD1 or TRBD2 (6 bases each). TRBV7-1 is an open reading frame, and its role is uncertain. This CDR3 spans 14 amino acids. Trimming removed 4 bases from V and 8 bases from J, with 15 bases in between.